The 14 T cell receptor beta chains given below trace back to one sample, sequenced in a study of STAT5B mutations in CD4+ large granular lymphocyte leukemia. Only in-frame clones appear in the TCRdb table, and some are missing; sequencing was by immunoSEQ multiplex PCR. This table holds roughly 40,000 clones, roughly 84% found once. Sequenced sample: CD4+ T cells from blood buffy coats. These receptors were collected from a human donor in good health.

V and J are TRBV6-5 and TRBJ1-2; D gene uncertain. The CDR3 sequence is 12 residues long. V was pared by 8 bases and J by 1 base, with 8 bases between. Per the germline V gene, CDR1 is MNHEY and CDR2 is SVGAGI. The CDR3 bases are TGTGCCAGCGCAAGAGATAACTATGGCTACACCTTC. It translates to CASARDNYGYTF.

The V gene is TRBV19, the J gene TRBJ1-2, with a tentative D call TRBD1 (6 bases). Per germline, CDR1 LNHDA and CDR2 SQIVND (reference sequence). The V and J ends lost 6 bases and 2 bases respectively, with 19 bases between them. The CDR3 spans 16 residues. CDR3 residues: CASSLPGTQTNYGYTF. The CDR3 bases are TGTGCCAGTAGCCTCCCCGGGACACAGACAAACTATGGCTACACCTTC.

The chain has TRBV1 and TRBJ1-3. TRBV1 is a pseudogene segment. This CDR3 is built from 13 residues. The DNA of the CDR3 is TGCACCAGCAGCCAGGTAATTGGGAACACCATATATTTT. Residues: CTSSQVIGNTIYF.

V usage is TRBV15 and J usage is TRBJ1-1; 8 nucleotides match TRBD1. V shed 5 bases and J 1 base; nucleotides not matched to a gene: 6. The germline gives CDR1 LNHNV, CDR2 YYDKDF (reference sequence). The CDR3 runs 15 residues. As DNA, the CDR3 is TGTGCCACCAGCGGATTAGGACAGGGGAACACTGAAGCTTTCTTT. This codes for CATSGLGQGNTEAFF.

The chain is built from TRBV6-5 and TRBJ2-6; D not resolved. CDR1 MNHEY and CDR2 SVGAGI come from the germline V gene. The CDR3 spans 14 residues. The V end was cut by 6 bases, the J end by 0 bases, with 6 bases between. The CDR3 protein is CASRKNSGANVLTF. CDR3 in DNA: TGTGCCAGCAGGAAAAACTCTGGGGCCAACGTCCTGACTTTC.

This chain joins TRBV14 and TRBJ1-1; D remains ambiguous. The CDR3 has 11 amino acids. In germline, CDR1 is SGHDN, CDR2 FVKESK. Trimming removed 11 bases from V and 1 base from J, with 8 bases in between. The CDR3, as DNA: TGTGCCGGCCCCGAGAACACTGAAGCTTTCTTT. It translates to CAGPENTEAFF.

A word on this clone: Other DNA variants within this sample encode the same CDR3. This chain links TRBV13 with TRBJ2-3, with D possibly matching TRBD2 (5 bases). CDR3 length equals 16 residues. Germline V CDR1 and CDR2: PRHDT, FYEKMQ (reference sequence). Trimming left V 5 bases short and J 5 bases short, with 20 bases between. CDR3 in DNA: TGTGCCAGCAGCCCCCAGCGGAGTCGGCCAGTAGATACGCAGTATTTT. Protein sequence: CASSPQRSRPVDTQYF.

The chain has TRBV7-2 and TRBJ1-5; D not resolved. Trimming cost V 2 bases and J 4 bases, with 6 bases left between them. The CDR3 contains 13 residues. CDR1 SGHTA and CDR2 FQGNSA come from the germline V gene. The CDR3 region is CASSLWWNQPQHF. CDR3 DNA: TGTGCCAGCAGCTTATGGTGGAATCAGCCCCAGCATTTT.

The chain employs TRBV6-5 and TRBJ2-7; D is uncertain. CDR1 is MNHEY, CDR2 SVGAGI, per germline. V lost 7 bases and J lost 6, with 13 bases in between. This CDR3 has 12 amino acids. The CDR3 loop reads CASTDRWSEQYF. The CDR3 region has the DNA TGTGCCAGCACAGACCGGTGGTCCGAGCAGTACTTC.

CDR3 DNA: TGTGCCAGCAGCCGAGCATCGGACGTATCGAGCTCCTACGAGCAGTACTTC. Translation gives CASSRASDVSSSYEQYF. J is TRBJ2-7 and V is TRBV4-2; unclear D gene. Trimming stripped 4 bases from V and 0 bases from J, with 19 bases between. Germline CDR1 is LGHNA and CDR2 is YNFKEQ. This CDR3 region has 17 residues.

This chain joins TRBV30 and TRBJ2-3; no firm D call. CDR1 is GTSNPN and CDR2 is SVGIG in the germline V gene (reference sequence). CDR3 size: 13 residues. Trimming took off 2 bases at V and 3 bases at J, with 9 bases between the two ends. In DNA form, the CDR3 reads TGTGCCTGGAGTCCCCCATCGACAGATACGCAGTATTTT. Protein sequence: CAWSPPSTDTQYF.

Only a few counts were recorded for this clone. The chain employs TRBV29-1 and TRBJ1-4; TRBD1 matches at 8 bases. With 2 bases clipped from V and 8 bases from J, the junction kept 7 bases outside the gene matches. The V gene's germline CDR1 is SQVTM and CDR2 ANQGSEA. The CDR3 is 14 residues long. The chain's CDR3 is CSVEKTGDSEKLFF. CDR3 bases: TGCAGCGTTGAAAAGACAGGGGATAGCGAAAAACTGTTTTTT.

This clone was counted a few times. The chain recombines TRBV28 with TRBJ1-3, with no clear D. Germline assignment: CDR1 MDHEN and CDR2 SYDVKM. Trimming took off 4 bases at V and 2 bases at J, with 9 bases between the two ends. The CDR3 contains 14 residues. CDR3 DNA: TGTGCCAGCAGTTCAGGAGGTGCTGGAAACACCATATATTTT. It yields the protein CASSSGGAGNTIYF.

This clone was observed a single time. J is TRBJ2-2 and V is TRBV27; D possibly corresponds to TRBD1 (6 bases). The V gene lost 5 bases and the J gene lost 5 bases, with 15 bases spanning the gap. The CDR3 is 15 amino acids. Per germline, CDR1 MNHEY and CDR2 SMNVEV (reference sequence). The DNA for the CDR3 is TGTGCCAGCAGTCTCGGACAGTGGGGTACCGGGGAGCTGTTTTTT. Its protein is CASSLGQWGTGELFF.